This T cell receptor (beta chain) was recorded in a study of cytomegalovirus exposure and HLA in healthy donors. Findings of the study overall: As was reported, the HLA-A and HLA-B alleles of most subjects were accurately predicted from TCR beta sequences. HLA allele associations emerged for 16,951 TCR beta sequences in a later analysis, at 0.05 false discovery rate. A classifier reportedly called cytomegalovirus status with high sensitivity and specificity.

A remark on this clone: The target antigen is unknown.

A multiplex PCR was run with 60 Vbeta primers and 13 Jbeta primers. Per the original methods: In a later analysis, of around 85 million unique beta chains, roughly 10 million appeared in at least two donors. The protocol was immunoSEQ multiplex PCR, while the TCRdb copy is restricted to in-frame clones and leaves out a portion. The V and J calls and clone size were taken over from that table, and D and trimming were inferred from the DNA. The table has about 210,000 clones, about four fifths seen once. The sequencing input was PBMCs. The clonotype originates from a man aged 40-50 years in good health and CMV-seropositive.

In nucleotides, the CDR3 is TGTGCCAGTAAGGGTCCTGGAGGGAATCAGCCCCAGCATTTT. As protein: CASKGPGGNQPQHF. The chain uses TRBV19 and TRBJ1-5; D not resolved. V was pared by 7 bases and J by 4 bases, with 14 bases between. The CDR3 contains 14 residues. Germline loops: CDR1 LNHDA, CDR2 SQIVND (reference sequence).